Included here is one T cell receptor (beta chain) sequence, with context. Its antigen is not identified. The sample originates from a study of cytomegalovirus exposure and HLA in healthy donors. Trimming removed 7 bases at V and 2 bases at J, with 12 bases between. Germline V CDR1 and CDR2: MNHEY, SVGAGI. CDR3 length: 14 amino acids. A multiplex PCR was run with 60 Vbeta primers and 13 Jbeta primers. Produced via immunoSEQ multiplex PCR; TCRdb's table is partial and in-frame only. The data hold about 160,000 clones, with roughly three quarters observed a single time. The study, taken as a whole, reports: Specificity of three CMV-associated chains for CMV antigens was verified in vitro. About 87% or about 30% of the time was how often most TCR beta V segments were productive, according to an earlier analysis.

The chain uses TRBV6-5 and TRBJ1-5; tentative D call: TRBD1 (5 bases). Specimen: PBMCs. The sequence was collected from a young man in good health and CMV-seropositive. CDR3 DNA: TGTGCCAGCACCCCCGGGGGTGGCAATCAGCCCCAGCATTTT. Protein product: CASTPGGGNQPQHF.